This T cell receptor beta chain was identified during a study of blood T cell repertoires in COVID-19. Overall study: Italy, Spain and the United States were the sources of the convalescent and acute COVID-19 samples. Nucleic acid was either cDNA or gDNA, and it came from T cells, B-cell-depleted T cells, or PBMCs.

In the original processing: Amplified reference gene primers provided the basis for estimating nucleated cell counts. The data were produced by immunoSEQ multiplex PCR, yet TCRdb's version contains in-frame clones alone and is incomplete. V and J calls plus clone size are reproduced from that table; the DNA served to infer D and trimming. The sample has roughly 140,000 clones, around 91% seen once. Per the germline V gene, CDR1 is LGHDT and CDR2 is YNNKEL (reference sequence). V was cut by 0 bases and J by 1 base, with 13 bases left in between. The CDR3 totals 17 residues. There are a few counts of this clone.

The chain recombines TRBV3-1 (or the pseudogene TRBV3-2) with TRBJ1-5; D might be TRBD1 (5 bases). This TCR derives from a woman aged 35 to 49 with acute or convalescent COVID-19. The sample was peripheral blood. CDR3 residues: CASSQEGAGYSNQPQHF. DNA of the CDR3: TGTGCCAGCAGCCAAGAAGGGGCAGGGTACAGCAATCAGCCCCAGCATTTT.